Below, one T cell receptor (beta chain) is given with its context. Data came from immunoSEQ multiplex PCR; TCRdb stores just in-frame clones and leaves some out. The repertoire holds around 59,000 clones, with 90% to 95% as singletons. With 1 base clipped from V and 4 bases from J, the junction kept 4 bases outside the gene matches. The CDR3 is 15 residues long. The germline V gene has CDR1 SGHVS and CDR2 FQNEAQ. The data were obtained in a study of T cell changes during pregnancy in multiple sclerosis. The source of this sequence is a female donor with multiple sclerosis, enrolled in a pregnancy study. The material sequenced was CD8+ T cells from peripheral blood mononuclear cells, taken in the second trimester of pregnancy. The chain joins TRBV7-8 to TRBJ2-7; 10 bases are shared with TRBD2. CDR3 sequence: CASSLGGTSVYEQYF. The CDR3 region has the DNA TGTGCCAGCAGCTTAGGAGGGACTAGCGTATACGAGCAGTACTTC.